Listed below are T cell receptor beta chains from one sample, sequenced in a study of cytomegalovirus exposure and HLA in healthy donors. Sequenced by immunoSEQ multiplex PCR; TCRdb stores in-frame clones only, minus some. This sample yields about 150,000 clones, of which 75% are seen a single time; around 11% belongs to the top ten. The material sequenced was PBMCs. Receptors originate from a man between 18 and 35 years old in good health and CMV-seropositive. CDR3s include the opening cysteine and the closing phenylalanine or tryptophan. Fields, in order: V gene, J gene, CDR3 protein.

V: TRBV18; J: TRBJ1-1; CDR3: CASSPGTGGMNTEAFF
V: TRBV6-5; J: TRBJ1-1; CDR3: CASSNGQGTAFF
V: TRBV6-5; J: TRBJ1-2; CDR3: CASSPDRGYGYTF
V: TRBV14; J: TRBJ2-3; CDR3: CASSQDLRESDTQYF
V: TRBV10-2; J: TRBJ2-3; CDR3: CASSALAEGTDTQYF
V: TRBV30; J: TRBJ1-4; CDR3: CAWETGTGEKLFF
V: TRBV10-3; J: TRBJ2-3; CDR3: CAISEAKGTRFTSDTQYF
V: TRBV27; J: TRBJ1-4; CDR3: CASSRRRGTNEKLFF
V: TRBV7-9; J: TRBJ2-7; CDR3: CASSMGQMNSYEQYF
V: TRBV5-1; J: TRBJ2-5; CDR3: CASSSQGQGTMETQYF
V: TRBV7-9; J: TRBJ2-2; CDR3: CASTFQLAGGRGNTGELFF
V: TRBV13; J: TRBJ2-7; CDR3: CASSTRIPLHRGRGSYEQYF
V: TRBV28; J: TRBJ2-1; CDR3: CATPGGYNEQFF
V: TRBV27; J: TRBJ2-1; CDR3: CASSHPGTSGRSSYNEQFF
V: TRBV2; J: TRBJ1-6; CDR3: CASSTGTKGSPLHF
V: TRBV7-2; J: TRBJ1-1; CDR3: CASSYTGDYTEAFF
V: TRBV7-9; J: TRBJ1-1; CDR3: CSSSSTDTEAFF
V: TRBV25-1; J: TRBJ1-6; CDR3: CASSEVRLSNSPLHF
V: TRBV5-1; J: TRBJ1-5; CDR3: CASSYNTGQPQHF
V: TRBV13; J: TRBJ1-6; CDR3: CASSLGGTGNSPLHF
V: TRBV7-3; J: TRBJ1-4; CDR3: CASSLSPGEKLFF
V: TRBV19; J: TRBJ2-1; CDR3: CASTTGVSYNEQFF
V: TRBV28; J: TRBJ2-1; CDR3: CASSFWPFDEQFF
V: TRBV20-1; J: TRBJ1-4; CDR3: CSATGHEKLFF
V: TRBV6-6; J: TRBJ2-7; CDR3: CASSTGGPYEQYF